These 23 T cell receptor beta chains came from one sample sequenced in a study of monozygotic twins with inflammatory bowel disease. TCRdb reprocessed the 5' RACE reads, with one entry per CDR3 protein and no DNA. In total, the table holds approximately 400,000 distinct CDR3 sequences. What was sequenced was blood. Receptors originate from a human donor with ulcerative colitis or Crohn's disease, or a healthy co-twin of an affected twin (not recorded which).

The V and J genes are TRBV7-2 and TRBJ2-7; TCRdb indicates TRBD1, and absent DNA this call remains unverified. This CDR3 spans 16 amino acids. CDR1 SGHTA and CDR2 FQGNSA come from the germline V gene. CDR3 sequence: CASSLSKGARGYEQYF.

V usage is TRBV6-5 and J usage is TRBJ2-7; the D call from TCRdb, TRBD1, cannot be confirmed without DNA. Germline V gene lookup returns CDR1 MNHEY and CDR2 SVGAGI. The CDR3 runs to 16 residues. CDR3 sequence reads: CASSYLGGRSSYEQYF.

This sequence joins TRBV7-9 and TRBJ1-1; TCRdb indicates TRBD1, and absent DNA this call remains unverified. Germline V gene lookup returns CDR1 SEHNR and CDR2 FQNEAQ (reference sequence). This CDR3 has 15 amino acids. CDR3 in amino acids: CASSLATGGNTEAFF. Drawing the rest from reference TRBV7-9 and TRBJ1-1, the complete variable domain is DTGVSQNPRHKITKRGQNVTFRCDPISEHNRLYWYRQTLGQGPEFLTYFQNEAQLEKSRLLSDRFSAERPKGSFSTLEIQRTEQGDSAMYLCASSLATGGNTEAFFGQGTRLTVV.

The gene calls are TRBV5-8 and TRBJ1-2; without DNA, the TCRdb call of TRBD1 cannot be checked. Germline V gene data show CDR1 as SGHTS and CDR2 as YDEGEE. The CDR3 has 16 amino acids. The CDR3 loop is CASSSDRGRVNYGYTF. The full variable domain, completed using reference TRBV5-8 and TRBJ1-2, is EAGVTQSPTHLIKTRGQQATLRCSPISGHTSVYWYQQALGLGLQFLLWYDEGEERNRGNFPPRFSGRQFPNYSSELNVNALELEDSALYLCASSSDRGRVNYGYTFGSGTRLTVV.

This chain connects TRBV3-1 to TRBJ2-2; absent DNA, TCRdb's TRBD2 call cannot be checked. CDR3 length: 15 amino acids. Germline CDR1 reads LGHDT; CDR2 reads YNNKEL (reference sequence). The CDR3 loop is CASQGTSSPTGELFF.

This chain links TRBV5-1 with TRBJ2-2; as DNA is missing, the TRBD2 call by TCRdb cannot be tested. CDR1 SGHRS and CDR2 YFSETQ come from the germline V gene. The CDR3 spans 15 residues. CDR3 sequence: CASGSTGSNTGELFF.

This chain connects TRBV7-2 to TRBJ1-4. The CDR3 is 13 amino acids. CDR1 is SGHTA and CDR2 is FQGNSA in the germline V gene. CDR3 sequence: CASSRVRGEKLFF. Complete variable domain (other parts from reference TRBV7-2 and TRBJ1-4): GAGVSQSPSNKVTEKGKDVELRCDPISGHTALYWYRQSLGQGLEFLIYFQGNSAPDKSGLPSDRFSAERTGGSVSTLTIQRTQQEDSAVYLCASSRVRGEKLFFGSGTQLSVL.

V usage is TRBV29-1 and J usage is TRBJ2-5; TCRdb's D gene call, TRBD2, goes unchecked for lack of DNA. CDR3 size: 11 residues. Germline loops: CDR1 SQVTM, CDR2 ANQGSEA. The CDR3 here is CSEDSAGTQYF.

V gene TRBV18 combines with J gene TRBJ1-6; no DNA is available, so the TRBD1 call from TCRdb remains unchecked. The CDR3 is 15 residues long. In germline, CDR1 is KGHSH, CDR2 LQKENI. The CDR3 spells CASSPRTGANSPLHF.

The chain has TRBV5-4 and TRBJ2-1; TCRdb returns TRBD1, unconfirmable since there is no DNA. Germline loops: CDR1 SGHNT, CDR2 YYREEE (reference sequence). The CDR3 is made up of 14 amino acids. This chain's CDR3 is CASSRDRVNNEQFF.

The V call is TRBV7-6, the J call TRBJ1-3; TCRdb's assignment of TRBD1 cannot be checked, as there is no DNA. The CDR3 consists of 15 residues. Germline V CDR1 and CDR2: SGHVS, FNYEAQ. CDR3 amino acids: CASRLSGSVGNTIYF.

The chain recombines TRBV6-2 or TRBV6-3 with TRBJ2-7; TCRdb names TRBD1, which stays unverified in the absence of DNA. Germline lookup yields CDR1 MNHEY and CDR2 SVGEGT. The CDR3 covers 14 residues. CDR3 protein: CASSYGQSSYEQYF.

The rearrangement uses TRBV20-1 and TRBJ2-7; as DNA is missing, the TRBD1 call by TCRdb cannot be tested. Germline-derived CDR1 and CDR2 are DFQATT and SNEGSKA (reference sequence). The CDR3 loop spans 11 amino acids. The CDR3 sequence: CSAGGSYEQYF.

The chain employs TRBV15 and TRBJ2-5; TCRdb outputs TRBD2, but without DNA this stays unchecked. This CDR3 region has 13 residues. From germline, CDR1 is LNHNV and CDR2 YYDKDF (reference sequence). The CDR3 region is CATSRASKETQYF.

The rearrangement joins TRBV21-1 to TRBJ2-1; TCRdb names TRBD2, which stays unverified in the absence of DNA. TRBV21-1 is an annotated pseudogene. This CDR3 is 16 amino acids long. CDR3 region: CASSRHSEGPNNEQFF.

CDR3 protein: CAISDERGGGNTIYF. This rearrangement joins TRBV10-3 to TRBJ1-3. Germline CDR1 and CDR2: ENHRY and SYGVKD. The CDR3 spans 15 residues.

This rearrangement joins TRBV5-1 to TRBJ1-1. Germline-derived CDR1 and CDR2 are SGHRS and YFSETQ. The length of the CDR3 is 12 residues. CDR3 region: CASSSEGREAFF.

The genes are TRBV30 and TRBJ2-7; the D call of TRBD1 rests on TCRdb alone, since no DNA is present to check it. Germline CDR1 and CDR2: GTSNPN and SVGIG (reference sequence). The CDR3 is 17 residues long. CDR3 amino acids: CAWSVSVIPGQGAEQYF.

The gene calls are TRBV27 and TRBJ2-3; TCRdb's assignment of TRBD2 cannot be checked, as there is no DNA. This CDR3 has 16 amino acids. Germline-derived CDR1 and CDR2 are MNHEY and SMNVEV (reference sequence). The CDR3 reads CASSLSLAGGADTQYF.

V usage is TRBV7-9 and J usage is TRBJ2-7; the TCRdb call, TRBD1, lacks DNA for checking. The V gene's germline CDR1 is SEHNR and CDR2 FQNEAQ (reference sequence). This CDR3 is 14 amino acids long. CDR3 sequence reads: CASSLIGRGRLLYF.

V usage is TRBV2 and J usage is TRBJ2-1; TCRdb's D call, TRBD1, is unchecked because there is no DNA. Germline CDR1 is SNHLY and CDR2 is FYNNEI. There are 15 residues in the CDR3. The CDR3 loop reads CASSEGPPGVNEQFF.

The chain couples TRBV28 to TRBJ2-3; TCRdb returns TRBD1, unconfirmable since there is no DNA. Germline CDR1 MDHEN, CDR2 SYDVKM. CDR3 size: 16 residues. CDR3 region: CASSLGDRGVTDTQYF. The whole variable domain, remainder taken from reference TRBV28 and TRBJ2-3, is DVKVTQSSRYLVKRTGEKVFLECVQDMDHENMFWYRQDPGLGLRLIYFSYDVKMKEKGDIPEGYSVSREKKERFSLILESASTNQTSMYLCASSLGDRGVTDTQYFGPGTRLTVL.

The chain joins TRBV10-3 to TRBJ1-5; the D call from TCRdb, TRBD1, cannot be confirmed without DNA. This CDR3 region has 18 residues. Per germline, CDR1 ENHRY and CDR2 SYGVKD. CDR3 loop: CAISERARGGDSNQPQHF.